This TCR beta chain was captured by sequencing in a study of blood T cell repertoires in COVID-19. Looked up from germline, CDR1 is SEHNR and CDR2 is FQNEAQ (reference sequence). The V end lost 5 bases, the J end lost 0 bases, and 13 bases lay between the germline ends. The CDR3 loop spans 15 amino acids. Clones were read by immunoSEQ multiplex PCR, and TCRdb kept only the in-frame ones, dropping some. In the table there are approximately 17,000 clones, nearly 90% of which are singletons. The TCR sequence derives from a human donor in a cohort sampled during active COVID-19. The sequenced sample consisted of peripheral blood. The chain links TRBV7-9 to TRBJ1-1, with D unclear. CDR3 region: CASSPKERLNTEAFF. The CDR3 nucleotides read TGTGCCAGCAGCCCGAAGGAGAGATTGAACACTGAAGCTTTCTTT.